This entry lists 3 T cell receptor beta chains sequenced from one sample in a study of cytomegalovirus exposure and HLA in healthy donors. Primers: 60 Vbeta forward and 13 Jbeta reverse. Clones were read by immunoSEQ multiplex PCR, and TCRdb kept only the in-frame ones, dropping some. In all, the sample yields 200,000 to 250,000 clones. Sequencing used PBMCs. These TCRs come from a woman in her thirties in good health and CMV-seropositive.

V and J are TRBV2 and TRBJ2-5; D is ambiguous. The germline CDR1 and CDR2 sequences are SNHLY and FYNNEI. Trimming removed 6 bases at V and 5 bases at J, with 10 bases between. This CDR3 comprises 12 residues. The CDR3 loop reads CASRPTRETQYF. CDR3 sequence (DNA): TGTGCCAGCAGGCCGACCAGGGAGACCCAGTACTTC.

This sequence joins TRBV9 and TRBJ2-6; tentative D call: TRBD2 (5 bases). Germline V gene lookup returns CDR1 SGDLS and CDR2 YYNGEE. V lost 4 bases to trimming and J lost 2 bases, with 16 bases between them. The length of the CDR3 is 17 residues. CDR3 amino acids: CASSLWASNTGANVLTF. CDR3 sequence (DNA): TGTGCCAGCAGCCTCTGGGCTAGCAATACTGGGGCCAACGTCCTGACTTTC.

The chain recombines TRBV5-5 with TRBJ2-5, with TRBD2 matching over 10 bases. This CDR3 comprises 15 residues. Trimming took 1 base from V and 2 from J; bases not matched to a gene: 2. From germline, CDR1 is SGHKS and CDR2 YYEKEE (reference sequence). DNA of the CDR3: TGTGCCAGCAGCTTGACTAGCGGGGCACAAGAGACCCAGTACTTC. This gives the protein CASSLTSGAQETQYF.